What follows describes a single T cell receptor (beta chain). This clonotype has more than one count but fewer than ten. Its antigen remains undetermined. Nothing much larger sits one base from this clone, and base qualities are not available. CDR1 and CDR2 (SGHDN, FVKESK) derive from the germline V gene. The CDR3 runs 15 amino acids, cysteine and phenylalanine included. Only the CDR3 DNA is retained, 45 bases long and in frame from the first base. Trimming takes 7 bases from V and 4 bases from J, and the germline ends sit 19 bases apart. A patient counted as having stable Graves' hyperthyroidism if no progression to ophthalmopathy occurred over 18 months of follow-up. Hyperthyroidism patients were aged 18 to 65 years and newly diagnosed, with disease duration of less than 2 months. Patients with uncontrolled infections, other autoimmune diseases, pregnancy or lactation were excluded. Clinical symptoms, serum thyroxine and TRAb, thyroid ultrasound, and orbital computed tomography formed the basis for the diagnoses. PBMCs were isolated from 7.5 to 10 ml of fresh peripheral blood by Ficoll-Paque density gradient centrifugation. Total RNA was extracted with Trizol reagent, and quality was checked on an Agilent 2100 Bioanalyzer.

This sample was included in a study of T cells in Graves' hyperthyroidism and ophthalmopathy (dated by TCRdb to about 2019). A note on the overall study: Peripheral blood samples were taken at the time of initial diagnosis, prior to any treatment. To identify TCR V-J signatures that set the groups apart, the researchers used a discovery cohort of more than 95 patients, made up of 40 to 45 with Graves' ophthalmopathy and about 60 with stable Graves' hyperthyroidism. An independent validation cohort of under 20 hyperthyroidism patients and 17 patients who later progressed to ophthalmopathy tested prospective prediction of ophthalmopathy. The 95 to 100 discovery patients were randomly divided into training and test sets at a 7:3 ratio. The study also compared thyroid tissue and blood T-cell repertoires from a handful of Graves' hyperthyroidism patients. After blood sampling, hyperthyroidism patients were treated with methimazole at a starting dose of 30 mg daily, and ophthalmopathy patients were treated with high-dose intravenous methylprednisolone. The paper describes TCR Vbeta CDR3 sequencing of 135 peripheral blood samples, made up of around 41 ophthalmopathy patients, 70 to 75 hyperthyroidism patients and roughly 17 progressor patients. General conclusions and limits of the study: Most expanded thyroid clonotypes (frequency above 0.001) were also found in blood, which suggests that blood repertoires may mirror thyroid immune responses. In validation, progression to ophthalmopathy was predicted by the model with 70% to 71% sensitivity and roughly 72% specificity, a median of 6.5 months before onset. Ophthalmopathy was separated from stable hyperthyroidism by a 13 V-J signature model, with just over 85% sensitivity and about 81% specificity obtained in cross-validation and 80%/75% obtained in testing. No statistical method was used to set the sample size in advance, and investigators knew the group allocation.

Amplification of TCR beta CDR3 regions was carried out from RNA transcripts. The TCR CDR3 was subjected to a first round of RT-PCR using the HTBI primer set and the Qiagen OneStep RT-PCR kit. A second multiplex PCR round built the libraries, followed by size selection and purification. Sequencing of the libraries was done on an Illumina HiSeq2000 using paired-end 100 bp reads. The original pipeline was this. SOAPnuke was used to process the raw data, removing reads that contained adapters or uncalled bases, had a mean Phred below 15, or lacked an exact match to the constant primer or identifier. High-quality paired reads were merged using COPE v1.2.5, and each unique nucleotide sequence was defined as a clonotype. MiTCR v1.1 was used to align the clonotypes against IMGT TRBV, TRBD and TRBJ reference segments. The analysis was restricted to V-J combinations with a frequency above 0.0001, which together covered 99% to 99.2% of the repertoires. The TCS score was defined as the ratio of F50 (clonal expansion) to E x V (chaos), calculated using BLOSUM62-based TCRdist between CDR3 peptides within each V-J. Welch's t-statistics and random forest reduced roughly 530 V-J features to 10 to 15, which were used in a naive Bayes classifier (R e1071). TCRdb took the public reads, trimmed them with fastp at Q25, ran MiXCR for clone calling and kept in-frame beta chains. Duplicate CDR3 protein sequences are folded into a single record with the most common DNA and genes. What appears here as the V and J calls and clone size reflects TCRdb's work, not the paper's. Counted in this sample were about 400,000 distinct CDR3 sequences; around 16% of them appeared once. The ten largest clones capture over 7.5% of the sample.

This receptor was identified in a woman aged 18-35 years with Graves' hyperthyroidism. The chain uses TRBV14 and TRBJ1-2, and the D gene may be TRBD1, 5 bases matching. The material sequenced was blood. Here the CDR3 is given as CASKPRCRVTYGYTF. The sequenced DNA: TGTGCCAGCAAGCCAAGGTGCAGGGTAACCTATGGCTACACCTTC.